A selection of T cell receptor beta chains follows, all from one sample in a study of T cell repertoires in cytomegalovirus infection. These receptors have no identified antigens. TCRdb ran MiXCR on the reads and lists one entry per CDR3 protein. Of around 49,000 distinct CDR3 sequences in the sample, over 15% were seen once. This material consisted of CD8+ T cells from cultured PBMCs, taken from culture after CMV antigen stimulation. These receptors all come from a human donor in good health (CMV status not recorded). Some clones in this sample may be carry-over from other donors' samples. The CDR3 runs from the conserved cysteine through the conserved F or W. A D gene is named only where the DNA matches it firmly. Clone size is shown for a subset of rows, as once, few, many or a class of expanded clone.

j_call,d_call,v_call,clone_size,cdr3_aa,cdr3_nt
TRBJ1-6,TRBD1,TRBV5-1,-,CASRSGTGYNSYNSPLHF,TGCGCCAGCAGATCCGGGACAGGGTATAACTCCTATAATTCACCCCTCCACTTT
TRBJ2-3,-,TRBV12-3/TRBV12-4,-,CASRLDTRTDTQYF,TGTGCCAGCAGGTTGGACACGCGCACAGATACGCAGTATTTT
TRBJ1-1,-,TRBV7-2,-,CASSSGPIEAFF,TGTGCCAGCAGTTCGGGACCCATTGAAGCTTTCTTT
TRBJ2-7,TRBD1,TRBV7-2,-,CASSWLQGNSYEQYF,TGTGCCAGCAGCTGGTTACAGGGGAATTCCTACGAGCAGTACTTC
TRBJ2-3,-,TRBV4-1,-,CASSQQVDADTQYF,TGCGCCAGCAGCCAACAGGTTGATGCAGATACGCAGTATTTT
TRBJ1-1,-,TRBV7-9,-,CASSLGGGGTEAFF,TGTGCCAGCAGCTTAGGGGGGGGAGGCACTGAAGCTTTCTTT
TRBJ2-3,TRBD1,TRBV4-3,-,CASSQVQGADTQYF,TGCGCCAGCAGCCAAGTTCAGGGGGCAGATACGCAGTATTTT
TRBJ2-1,TRBD2,TRBV12-3/TRBV12-4,-,CASSLSGRADEQFF,TGTGCCAGCAGTTTAAGCGGGAGGGCCGATGAGCAGTTCTTC
TRBJ2-3,-,TRBV11-2,few,CASSLGPTDTQYF,TGTGCCAGCAGCTTAGGGCCCACAGATACGCAGTATTTT
TRBJ2-1,-,TRBV7-9,few,CASSPSRTSNEQFF,TGTGCCAGCAGTCCCTCCAGGACGTCCAATGAGCAGTTCTTC
TRBJ1-2,-,TRBV7-8,-,CASSLEGPMSQNYGYTF,TGTGCCAGCAGCTTAGAGGGGCCCATGTCCCAAAACTATGGCTACACCTTC
TRBJ1-5,-,TRBV6-6,-,CASNKGGESQPQHF,TGTGCCAGCAACAAAGGGGGGGAGAGCCAGCCCCAGCATTTT
TRBJ1-5,-,TRBV7-8,few,CASSLSPNQPQHF,TGTGCCAGCAGCTTATCCCCTAATCAGCCCCAGCATTTT
TRBJ2-7,TRBD2,TRBV11-2,few,CASSETIGTSGNYEQYF,TGTGCCAGCAGCGAGACCATTGGGACTAGCGGTAACTACGAGCAGTACTTC
TRBJ2-7,-,TRBV2,few,CASSESEQYF,TGTGCCAGCAGTGAGTCCGAGCAGTACTTC
TRBJ2-7,-,TRBV7-9,few,CASSFLTDPYEQYF,TGTGCCAGCAGCTTCCTGACAGATCCCTACGAGCAGTACTTC
TRBJ2-7,-,TRBV7-2,few,CASSPMPVHEQYF,TGTGCCAGCAGCCCCATGCCCGTCCACGAGCAGTACTTC
TRBJ2-1,-,TRBV6-6,-,CASDLGGGNEQFF,TGTGCCAGCGATCTGGGAGGGGGCAATGAGCAGTTCTTC
TRBJ1-1,-,TRBV19,-,CASSVVGKRNTEAFF,TGTGCCAGTAGTGTGGTTGGGAAGAGGAACACTGAAGCTTTCTTT
TRBJ1-2,-,TRBV7-9,-,CASSYFPLDLGRNGQGYTF,TGTGCCAGCAGCTATTTCCCCTTGGATTTAGGGCGCAACGGTCAAGGCTACACCTTC
TRBJ2-1,-,TRBV4-1,many,CASSLLDSSSYNEQFF,TGCGCCAGCAGCCTCCTGGACTCGAGCTCCTACAATGAGCAGTTCTTC
TRBJ2-7,TRBD2,TRBV6-2/TRBV6-3,few,CASSYSLAASHKLSYEQYF,TGTGCCAGCAGTTACTCGCTAGCGGCCTCTCACAAACTCTCCTACGAGCAGTACTTC
TRBJ1-4,-,TRBV11-2,-,CASSLDPGASEKLFF,TGTGCCAGCAGCTTAGATCCGGGGGCGAGTGAAAAACTGTTTTTT
TRBJ1-5,TRBD1,TRBV4-1,-,CASSQDRDRLYSNQPQHF,TGCGCCAGCAGCCAAGACCGGGACAGATTATATAGCAATCAGCCCCAGCATTTT
TRBJ2-3,-,TRBV7-8,few,CASSLAGGADTQYF,TGTGCCAGCAGCTTAGCGGGAGGAGCAGATACGCAGTATTTT
TRBJ2-1,-,TRBV4-1,-,CASSQRPFQSSYNEQFF,TGCGCCAGCAGCCAGCGCCCCTTCCAAAGCTCCTACAATGAGCAGTTCTTC
TRBJ1-1,-,TRBV7-9,few,CASSLTNPLTEAFF,TGTGCCAGCAGCTTAACAAACCCTCTCACTGAAGCTTTCTTT